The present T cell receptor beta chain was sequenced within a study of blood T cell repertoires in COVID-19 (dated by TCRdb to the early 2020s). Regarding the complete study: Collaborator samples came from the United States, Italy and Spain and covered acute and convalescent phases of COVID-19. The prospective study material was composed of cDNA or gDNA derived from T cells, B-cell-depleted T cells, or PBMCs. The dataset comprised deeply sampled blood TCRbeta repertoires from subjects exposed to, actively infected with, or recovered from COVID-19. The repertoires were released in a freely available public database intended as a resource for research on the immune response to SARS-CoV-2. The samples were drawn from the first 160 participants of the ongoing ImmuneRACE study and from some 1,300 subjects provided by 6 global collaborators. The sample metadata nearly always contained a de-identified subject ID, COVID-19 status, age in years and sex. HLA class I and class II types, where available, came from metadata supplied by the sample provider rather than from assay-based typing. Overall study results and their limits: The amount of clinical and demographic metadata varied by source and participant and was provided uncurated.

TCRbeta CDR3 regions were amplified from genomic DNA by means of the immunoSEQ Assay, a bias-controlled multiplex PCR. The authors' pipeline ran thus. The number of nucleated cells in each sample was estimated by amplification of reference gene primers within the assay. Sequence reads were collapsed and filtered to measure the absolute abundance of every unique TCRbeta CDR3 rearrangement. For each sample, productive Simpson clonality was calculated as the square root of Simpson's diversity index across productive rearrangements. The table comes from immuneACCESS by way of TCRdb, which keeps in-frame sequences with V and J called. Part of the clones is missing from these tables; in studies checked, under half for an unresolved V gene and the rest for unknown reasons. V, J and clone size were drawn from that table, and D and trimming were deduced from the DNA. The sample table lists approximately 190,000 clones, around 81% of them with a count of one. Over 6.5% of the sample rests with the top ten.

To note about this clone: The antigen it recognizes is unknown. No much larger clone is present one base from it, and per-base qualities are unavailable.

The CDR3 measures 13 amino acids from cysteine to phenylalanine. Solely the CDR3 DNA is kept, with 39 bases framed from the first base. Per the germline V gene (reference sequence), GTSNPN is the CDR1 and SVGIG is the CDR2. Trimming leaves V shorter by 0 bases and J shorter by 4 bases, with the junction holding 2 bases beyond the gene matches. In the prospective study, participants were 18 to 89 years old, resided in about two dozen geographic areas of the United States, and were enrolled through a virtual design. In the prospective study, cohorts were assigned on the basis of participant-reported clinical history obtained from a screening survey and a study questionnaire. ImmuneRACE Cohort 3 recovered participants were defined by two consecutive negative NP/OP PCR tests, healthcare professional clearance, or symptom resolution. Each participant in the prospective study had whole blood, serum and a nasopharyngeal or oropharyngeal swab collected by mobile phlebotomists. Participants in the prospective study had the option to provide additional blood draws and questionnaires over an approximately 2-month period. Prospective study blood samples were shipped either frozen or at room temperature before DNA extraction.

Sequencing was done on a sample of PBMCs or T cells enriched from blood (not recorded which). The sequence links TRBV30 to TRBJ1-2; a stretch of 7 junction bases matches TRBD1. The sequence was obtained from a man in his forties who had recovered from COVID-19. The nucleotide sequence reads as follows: TGTGCCTGGAGTGTACAGGGGTTCTATGGCTACACCTTC. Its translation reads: CAWSVQGFYGYTF. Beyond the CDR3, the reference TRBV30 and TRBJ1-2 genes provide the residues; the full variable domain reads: SQTIHQWPATLVQPVGSPLSLECTVEGTSNPNLYWYRQAAGRGLQLLFYSVGIGQISSEVPQNLSASRPQDRQFILSSKKLLLSDSGFYLCAWSVQGFYGYTFGSGTRLTVV.